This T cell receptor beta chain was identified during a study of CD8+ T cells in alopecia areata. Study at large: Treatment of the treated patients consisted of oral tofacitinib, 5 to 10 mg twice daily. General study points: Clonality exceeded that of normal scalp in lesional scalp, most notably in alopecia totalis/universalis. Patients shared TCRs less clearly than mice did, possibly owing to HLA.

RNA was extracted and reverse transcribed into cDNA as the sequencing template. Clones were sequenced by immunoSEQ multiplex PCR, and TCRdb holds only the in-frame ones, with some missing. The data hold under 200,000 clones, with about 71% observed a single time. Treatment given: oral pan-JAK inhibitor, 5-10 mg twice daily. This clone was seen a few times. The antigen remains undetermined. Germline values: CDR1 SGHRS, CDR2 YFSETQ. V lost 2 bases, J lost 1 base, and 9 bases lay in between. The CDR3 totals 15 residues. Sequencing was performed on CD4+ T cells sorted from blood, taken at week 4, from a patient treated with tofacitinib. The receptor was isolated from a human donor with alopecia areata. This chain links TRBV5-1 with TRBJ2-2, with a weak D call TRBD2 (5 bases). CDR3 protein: CASSLSGWNTGELFF. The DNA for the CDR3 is TGCGCCAGCAGCTTAAGCGGCTGGAACACCGGGGAGCTGTTTTTT.